The sequence of this T cell receptor (beta chain) was determined in a study of cytotoxic CD8 clonotypes in ibrutinib-treated CLL. Study details: The patients comprised 11 relapsed/refractory and 15 treatment-naive cases, approximately 18 IGHV unmutated. Response specimens were obtained following a median treatment duration of approximately 12 months, with a range of 6 to 36.

Libraries were prepared by immunoSEQ multiplex PCR; TCRdb keeps only in-frame clonotypes and omits some of them. The sample includes 45,000 to 55,000 clones, 53% of them seen just once. This clone was seen only a few times. As yet, its antigen is unknown. Study-level results: Clonality increased with ibrutinib response but returned toward baseline at progression.

Germline assignment: CDR1 LNHDA and CDR2 SQIVND (reference sequence). V shed 3 bases and J 4 bases; nucleotides not matched to a gene: 3. The CDR3 covers 14 residues. The clonotype was recovered from a human donor with chronic lymphocytic leukemia. The chain combines TRBV19 with TRBJ1-1; TRBD1 agrees at 9 bases. Material: PBMCs, obtained after 12 months of ibrutinib treatment. The CDR3 bases are TGTGCCAGTAGTATTCACAGGGGGCGCACTGAAGCTTTCTTT. Translating gives CASSIHRGRTEAFF.